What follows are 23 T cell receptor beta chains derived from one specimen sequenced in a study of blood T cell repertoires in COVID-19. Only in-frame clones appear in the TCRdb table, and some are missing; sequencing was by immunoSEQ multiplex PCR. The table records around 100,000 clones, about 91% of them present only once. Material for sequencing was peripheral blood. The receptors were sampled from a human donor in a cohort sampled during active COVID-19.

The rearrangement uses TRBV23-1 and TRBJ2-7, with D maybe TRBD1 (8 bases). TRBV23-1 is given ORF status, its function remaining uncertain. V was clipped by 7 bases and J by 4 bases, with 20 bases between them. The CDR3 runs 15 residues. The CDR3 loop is CASIAPQGGRYEQYF. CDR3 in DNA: TGCGCCAGCATCGCACCACAGGGGGGGCGATACGAGCAGTACTTC.

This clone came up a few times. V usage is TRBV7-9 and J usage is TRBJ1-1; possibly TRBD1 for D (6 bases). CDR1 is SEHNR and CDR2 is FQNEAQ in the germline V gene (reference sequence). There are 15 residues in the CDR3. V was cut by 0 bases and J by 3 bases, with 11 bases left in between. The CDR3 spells CASSLALGADTEAFF. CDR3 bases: TGTGCCAGCAGCTTAGCCCTGGGGGCGGACACTGAAGCTTTCTTT.

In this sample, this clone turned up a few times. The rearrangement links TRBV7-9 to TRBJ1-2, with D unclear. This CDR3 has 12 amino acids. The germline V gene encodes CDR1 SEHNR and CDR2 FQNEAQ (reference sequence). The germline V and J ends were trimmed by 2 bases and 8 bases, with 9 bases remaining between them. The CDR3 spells CASSLNSVGYTF. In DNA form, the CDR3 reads TGTGCCAGCAGCTTAAATTCCGTCGGCTACACCTTC.

CDR3 loop: CASSLEAGLEDTQYF. DNA of the CDR3: TGTGCCAGCAGCTTAGAGGCAGGGCTGGAAGATACGCAGTATTTT. The chain has TRBV13 and TRBJ2-3; D possibly corresponds to TRBD1 (5 bases). The ends were cut back, 1 base at V and 5 bases at J, with 13 bases in the middle. The germline V gene encodes CDR1 PRHDT and CDR2 FYEKMQ (reference sequence). The length of the CDR3 is 15 residues.

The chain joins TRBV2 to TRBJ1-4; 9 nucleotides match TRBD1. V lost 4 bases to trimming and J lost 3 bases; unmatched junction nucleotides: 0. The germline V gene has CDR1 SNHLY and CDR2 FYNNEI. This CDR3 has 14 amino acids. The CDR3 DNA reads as TGTGCCAGCAGTGGACAGGGGGCTAATGAAAAACTGTTTTTT. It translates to CASSGQGANEKLFF.

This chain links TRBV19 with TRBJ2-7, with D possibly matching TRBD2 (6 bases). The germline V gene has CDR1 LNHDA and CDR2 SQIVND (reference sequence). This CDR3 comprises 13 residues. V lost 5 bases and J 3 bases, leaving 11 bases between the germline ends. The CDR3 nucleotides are TGTGCCAGTAGTTCCGGACTAATCTACGAGCAGTACTTC. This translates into CASSSGLIYEQYF.

CDR3 sequence: CASSDRGLADTQYF. CDR3 DNA sequence: TGTGCCAGCAGTGACAGGGGGTTGGCAGATACGCAGTATTTT. The chain is built from TRBV6-1 and TRBJ2-3; 7 bases are shared with TRBD1. V lost 3 bases and J lost 4; bases outside the gene matches: 4. Germline values: CDR1 MNHNS, CDR2 SASEGT. The CDR3 has 14 residues.

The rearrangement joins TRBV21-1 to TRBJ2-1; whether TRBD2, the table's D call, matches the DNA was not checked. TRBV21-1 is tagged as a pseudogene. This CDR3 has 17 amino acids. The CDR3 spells CASSKARSGISYNEQFF. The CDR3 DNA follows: TGTGCCAGCAGCAAAGCGCGGAGCGGCATCTCCTACAATGAGCAGTTCTTC.

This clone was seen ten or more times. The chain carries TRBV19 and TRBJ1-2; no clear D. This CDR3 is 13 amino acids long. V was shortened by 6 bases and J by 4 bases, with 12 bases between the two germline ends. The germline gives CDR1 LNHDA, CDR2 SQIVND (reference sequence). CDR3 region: CASSNQDSYGYTF. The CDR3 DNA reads TGTGCCAGTAGCAACCAGGATTCCTATGGCTACACCTTC.

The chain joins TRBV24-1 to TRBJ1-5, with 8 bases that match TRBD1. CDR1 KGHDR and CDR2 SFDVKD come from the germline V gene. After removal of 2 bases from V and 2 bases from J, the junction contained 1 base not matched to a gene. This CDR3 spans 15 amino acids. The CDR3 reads CATSDSGGGNQPQHF. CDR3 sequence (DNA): TGTGCCACCAGTGATTCAGGGGGCGGCAATCAGCCCCAGCATTTT.

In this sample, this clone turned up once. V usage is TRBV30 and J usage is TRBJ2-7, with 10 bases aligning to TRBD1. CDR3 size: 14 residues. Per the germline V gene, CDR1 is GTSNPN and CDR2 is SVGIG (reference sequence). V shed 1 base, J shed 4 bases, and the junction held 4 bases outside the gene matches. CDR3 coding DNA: TGTGCCTGGAGTGGGGGACAGGGGAAATACGAGCAGTACTTC. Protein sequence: CAWSGGQGKYEQYF.

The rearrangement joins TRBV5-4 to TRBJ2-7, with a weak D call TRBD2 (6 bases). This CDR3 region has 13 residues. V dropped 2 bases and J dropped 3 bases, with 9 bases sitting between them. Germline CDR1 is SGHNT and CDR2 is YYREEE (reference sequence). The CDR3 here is CASSLGTHYEQYF. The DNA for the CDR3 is TGTGCCAGCAGCTTAGGGACTCACTACGAGCAGTACTTC.

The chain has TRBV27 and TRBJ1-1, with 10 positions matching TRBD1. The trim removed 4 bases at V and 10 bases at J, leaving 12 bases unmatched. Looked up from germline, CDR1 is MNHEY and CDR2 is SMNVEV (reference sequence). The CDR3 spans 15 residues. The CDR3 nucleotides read TGTGCCAGCAGTTCTGAACCCGGGACAGGGGCGGTAGCTTTCTTT. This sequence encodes CASSSEPGTGAVAFF.

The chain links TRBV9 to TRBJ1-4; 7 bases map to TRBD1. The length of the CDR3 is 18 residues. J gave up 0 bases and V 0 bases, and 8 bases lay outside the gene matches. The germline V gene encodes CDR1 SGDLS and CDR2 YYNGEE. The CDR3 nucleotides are TGTGCCAGCAGCGTAGATAGAGGGGGCAGAACAACTAATGAAAAACTGTTTTTT. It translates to CASSVDRGGRTTNEKLFF.

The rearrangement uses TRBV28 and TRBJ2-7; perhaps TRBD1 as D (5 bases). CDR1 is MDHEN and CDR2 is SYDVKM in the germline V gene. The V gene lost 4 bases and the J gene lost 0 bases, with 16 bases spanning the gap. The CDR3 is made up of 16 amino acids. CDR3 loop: CASSSWGSPVSYEQYF. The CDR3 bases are TGTGCCAGCAGTTCCTGGGGCAGCCCAGTCTCCTACGAGCAGTACTTC.

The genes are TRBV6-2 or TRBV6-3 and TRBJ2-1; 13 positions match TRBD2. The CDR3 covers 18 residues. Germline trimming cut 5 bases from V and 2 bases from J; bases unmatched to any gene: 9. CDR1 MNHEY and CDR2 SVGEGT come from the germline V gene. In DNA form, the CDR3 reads TGTGCCAGCAGTGCCCATGGACTAGCGGGAGCACCCTACAATGAGCAGTTCTTC. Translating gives CASSAHGLAGAPYNEQFF.

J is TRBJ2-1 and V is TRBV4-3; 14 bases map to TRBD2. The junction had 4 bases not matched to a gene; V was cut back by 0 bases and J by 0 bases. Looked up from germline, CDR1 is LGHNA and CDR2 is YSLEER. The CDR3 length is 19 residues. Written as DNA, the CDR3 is TGCGCCAGCAGCCAAGACATAGGACTAGCGGGAGGCTCCTACAATGAGCAGTTCTTC. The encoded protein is CASSQDIGLAGGSYNEQFF.

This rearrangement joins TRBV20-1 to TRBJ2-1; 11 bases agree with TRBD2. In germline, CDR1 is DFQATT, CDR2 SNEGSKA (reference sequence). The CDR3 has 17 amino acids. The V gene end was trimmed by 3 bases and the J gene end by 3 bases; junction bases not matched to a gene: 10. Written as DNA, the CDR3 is TGCAGTGCTAGTCGGATTAGCGGGAGGGGAGGCTACAATGAGCAGTTCTTC. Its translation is CSASRISGRGGYNEQFF.

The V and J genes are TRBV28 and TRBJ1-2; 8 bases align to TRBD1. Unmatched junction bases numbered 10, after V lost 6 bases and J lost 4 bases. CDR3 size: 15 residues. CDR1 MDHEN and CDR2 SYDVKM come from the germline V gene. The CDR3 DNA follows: TGTGCCAGCAGCCTAGGACAGGGAAGAGTCTATGGCTACACCTTC. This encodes CASSLGQGRVYGYTF.

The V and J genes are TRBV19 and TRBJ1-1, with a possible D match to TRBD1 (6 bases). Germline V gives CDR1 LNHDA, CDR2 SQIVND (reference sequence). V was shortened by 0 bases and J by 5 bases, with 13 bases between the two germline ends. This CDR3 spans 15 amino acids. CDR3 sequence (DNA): TGTGCCAGTAGTATAGATGCGGCAGGGGTTACTGAAGCTTTCTTT. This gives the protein CASSIDAAGVTEAFF. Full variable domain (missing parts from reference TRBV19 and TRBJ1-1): DGGITQSPKYLFRKEGQNVTLSCEQNLNHDAMYWYRQDPGQGLRLIYYSQIVNDFQKGDIAEGYSVSREKKESFPLTVTSAQKNPTAFYLCASSIDAAGVTEAFFGQGTRLTVV.

The CDR3 nucleotides read TGTGCCAGCAGCCCCGAGCGAGGAGGGGTGGGAACTGGTGAGCAGTTCTTC. It yields the protein CASSPERGGVGTGEQFF. This chain connects TRBV6-4 to TRBJ2-1; D may be TRBD2 (6 bases). Germline V gene lookup returns CDR1 MRHNA and CDR2 SNTAGT. Trimming cost V 6 bases and J 9 bases, with 27 bases left between them. CDR3 size: 17 residues.

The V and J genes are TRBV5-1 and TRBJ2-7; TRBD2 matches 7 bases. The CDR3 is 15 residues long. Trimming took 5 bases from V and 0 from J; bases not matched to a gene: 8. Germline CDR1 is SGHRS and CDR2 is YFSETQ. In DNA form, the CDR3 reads TGCGCCAGCAGTCGCGGGGGACTACCCTCCTACGAGCAGTACTTC. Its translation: CASSRGGLPSYEQYF.

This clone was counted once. CDR3 sequence reads: CASTHGETQYF. The CDR3 nucleotides read TGTGCCAGCACTCACGGGGAGACCCAGTACTTC. This chain joins TRBV6-5 and TRBJ2-5, with D uncertain. This CDR3 has 11 amino acids. Trimming pared 7 bases from V and 5 bases from J, leaving 8 bases between. Germline V CDR1 and CDR2: MNHEY, SVGAGI.